This TCR beta chain comes out of a study of blood T cell repertoires in COVID-19. Across the whole study: Specimens from acute and convalescent COVID-19 originated in the United States, Italy and Spain. T cells, B-cell-depleted T cells, or PBMCs provided the cDNA or gDNA that served as material.

V was clipped by 2 bases and J by 6 bases, with 17 bases between them. The CDR3 runs to 16 residues. Looked up from germline, CDR1 is SNHLY and CDR2 is FYNNEI. Methods used by the authors: Reference gene primer amplification gave estimated nucleated cell counts. Only in-frame clones appear in the TCRdb table, and some are missing; sequencing was by immunoSEQ multiplex PCR. V, J and clone size derive from that table, while D and trimming were established from the DNA sequence. The sample yields over 250,000 clones, 70% to 90% seen once. The specimen was peripheral blood. The chain combines TRBV2 with TRBJ2-1, with D possibly matching TRBD2 (6 bases). The TCR comes from a woman in her 70s with acute or convalescent COVID-19. CDR3 nucleotide sequence: TGTGCCAGCAGTGAATCTCGGGCGGGGACTCGCAATGAGCAGTTCTTC. Encoded protein: CASSESRAGTRNEQFF.